These 5 T cell receptor beta chains originate from one sample sequenced in a study of PD-L1 blockade in urothelial cancer. Method: immunoSEQ multiplex PCR; TCRdb's copy keeps in-frame clones and lacks some. The sample holds tens of thousands of clones; approximately 80% are singletons and the top ten take 3.5% to 4.5%. The sequenced sample was PBMCs, obtained around atezolizumab (anti-PD-L1) treatment. These receptor sequences come from a man between 65 and 85 years old with urothelial cancer.

J is TRBJ1-4 and V is TRBV6-1, with D possibly being TRBD1 (6 bases). CDR3 length: 13 residues. The V end lost 5 bases, the J end lost 7 bases, and 11 bases lay between the germline ends. CDR1 and CDR2 from the germline V gene are MNHNS and SASEGT. Here the CDR3 reads CASSRQATEKLFF. DNA for the CDR3: TGTGCCAGCAGTAGACAGGCGACTGAAAAACTGTTTTTT.

The table lists this clone with a count of one. This chain joins TRBV5-1 and TRBJ1-4; D is perhaps TRBD1 (5 bases). V lost 1 base, J lost 8 bases, and 15 bases lay in between. The CDR3 sequence is 15 residues long. Germline lookup yields CDR1 SGHRS and CDR2 YFSETQ. CDR3 loop: CASSLRAAEGEKLFF. In DNA form, the CDR3 reads TGCGCCAGCAGCTTGAGGGCAGCGGAGGGGGAAAAACTGTTTTTT.

This chain joins TRBV11-2 and TRBJ2-7; TRBD2 aligns across 9 bases. Unmatched junction bases numbered 11, after V lost 5 bases and J lost 0 bases. Germline V lookup: CDR1 SGHAT, CDR2 FQNNGV. This CDR3 has 17 residues. In nucleotides, the CDR3 is TGTGCCAGCAGCCCTCGCGCAGCGGGGGGCCCCTCCTACGAGCAGTACTTC. Its translation is CASSPRAAGGPSYEQYF. Looking up the rest from reference TRBV11-2 and TRBJ2-7 gives the full variable domain: EAGVAQSPRYKIIEKRQSVAFWCNPISGHATLYWYQQILGQGPKLLIQFQNNGVVDDSQLPKDRFSAERLKGVDSTLKIQPAKLEDSAVYLCASSPRAAGGPSYEQYFGPGTRLTVT.

This clone is a singleton in its sample. The J gene is TRBJ2-2, the V gene TRBV19; 7 bases align to TRBD1. This CDR3 has 16 amino acids. CDR1 is LNHDA, CDR2 SQIVND, per germline (reference sequence). With V trimmed by 5 bases and J by 2 bases, 8 bases remained unmatched. The chain's CDR3 is CASSPDRAPNTGELFF. For the CDR3, the DNA is TGTGCCAGTAGTCCCGACAGGGCTCCTAACACCGGGGAGCTGTTTTTT.

This sequence joins TRBV19 and TRBJ2-6; tentative D call: TRBD1 (6 bases). V was pared by 10 bases and J by 4 bases, with 20 bases between. Germline V lookup: CDR1 LNHDA, CDR2 SQIVND (reference sequence). This CDR3 has 16 residues. The chain's CDR3 is CATHPQGSEGANVLTF. The DNA of the CDR3 is TGTGCCACCCACCCACAGGGTTCGGAGGGGGCCAACGTCCTGACTTTC.